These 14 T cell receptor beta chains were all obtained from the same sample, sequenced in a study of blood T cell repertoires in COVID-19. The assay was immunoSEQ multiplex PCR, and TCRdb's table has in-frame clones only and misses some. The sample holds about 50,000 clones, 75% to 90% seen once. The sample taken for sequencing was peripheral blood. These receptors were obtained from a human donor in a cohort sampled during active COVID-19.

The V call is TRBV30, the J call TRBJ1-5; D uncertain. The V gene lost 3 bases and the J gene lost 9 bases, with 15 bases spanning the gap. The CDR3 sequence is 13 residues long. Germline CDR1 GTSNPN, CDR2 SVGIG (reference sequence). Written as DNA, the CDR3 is TGTGCCTGGAGCCCTGGTCGGGTATGGCCCCAGCATTTT. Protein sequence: CAWSPGRVWPQHF.

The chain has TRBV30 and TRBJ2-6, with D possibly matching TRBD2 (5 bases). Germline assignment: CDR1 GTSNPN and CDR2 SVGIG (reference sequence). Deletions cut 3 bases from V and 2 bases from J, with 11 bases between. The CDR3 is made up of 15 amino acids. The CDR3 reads CAWSQYGAGANVLTF. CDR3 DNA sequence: TGTGCCTGGAGCCAATACGGGGCTGGGGCCAACGTCCTGACTTTC.

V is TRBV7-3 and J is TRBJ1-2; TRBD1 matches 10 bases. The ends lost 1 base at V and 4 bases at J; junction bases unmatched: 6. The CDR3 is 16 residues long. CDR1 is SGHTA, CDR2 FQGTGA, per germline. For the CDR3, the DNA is TGTGCCAGCAGCTTAATGGGGGGACAGGGGTCCTATGGCTACACCTTC. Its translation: CASSLMGGQGSYGYTF.

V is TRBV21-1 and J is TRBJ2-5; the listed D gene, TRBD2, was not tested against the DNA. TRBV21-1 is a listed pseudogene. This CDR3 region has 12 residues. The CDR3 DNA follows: TGTGCCCCCCGTATGGGAGGCGAGACCCAGTACTTC. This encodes CAPRMGGETQYF.

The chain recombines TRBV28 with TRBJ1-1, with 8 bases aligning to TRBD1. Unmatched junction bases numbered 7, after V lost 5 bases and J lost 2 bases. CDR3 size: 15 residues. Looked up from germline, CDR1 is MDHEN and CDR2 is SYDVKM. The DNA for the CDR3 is TGTGCCAGCAGTACGGACAGGGAGTCCAACACTGAAGCTTTCTTT. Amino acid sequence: CASSTDRESNTEAFF.

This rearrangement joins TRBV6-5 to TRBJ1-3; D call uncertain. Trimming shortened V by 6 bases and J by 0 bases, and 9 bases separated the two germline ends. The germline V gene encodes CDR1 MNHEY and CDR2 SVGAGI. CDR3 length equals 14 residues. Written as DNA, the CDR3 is TGTGCCAGCAGATCACTTATCTCTGGAAACACCATATATTTT. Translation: CASRSLISGNTIYF.

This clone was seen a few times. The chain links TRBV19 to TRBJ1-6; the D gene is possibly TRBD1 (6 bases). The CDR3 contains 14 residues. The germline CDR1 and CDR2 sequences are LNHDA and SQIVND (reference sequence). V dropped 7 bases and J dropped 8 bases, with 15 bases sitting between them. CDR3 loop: CASTNPQGDSPLHF. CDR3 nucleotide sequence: TGTGCCAGTACGAATCCACAGGGTGATTCACCCCTCCACTTT.

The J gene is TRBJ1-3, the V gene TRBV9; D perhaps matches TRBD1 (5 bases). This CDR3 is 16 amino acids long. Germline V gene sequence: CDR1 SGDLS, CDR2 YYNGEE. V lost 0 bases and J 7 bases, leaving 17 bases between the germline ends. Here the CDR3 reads CASSVDRGRVSNTIYF. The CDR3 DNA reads TGTGCCAGCAGCGTAGATAGAGGCAGGGTGTCCAACACCATATATTTT.

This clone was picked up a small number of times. CDR3 coding DNA: TGCGCCAGCAGCTCGAACAGGGGGTTCACTGAAGCTTTCTTT. It translates to CASSSNRGFTEAFF. The chain recombines TRBV5-1 with TRBJ1-1; TRBD1 matches 8 bases. V lost 3 bases, J lost 4 bases, and 5 bases stayed unmatched. CDR3 length: 14 amino acids. In germline, CDR1 is SGHRS, CDR2 YFSETQ.

CDR3 nucleotides: TGCGCCAGCAGCCAAGATGGGAGGGGGGGCTTCTACGAGCAGTACTTC. Encoded protein: CASSQDGRGGFYEQYF. The rearrangement joins TRBV4-1 to TRBJ2-7, with D possibly TRBD2 on 7 matching bases. In germline, CDR1 is MGHRA, CDR2 YSYEKL. V lost 0 bases to trimming and J lost 3 bases, with 15 bases between them. CDR3 length equals 16 residues.

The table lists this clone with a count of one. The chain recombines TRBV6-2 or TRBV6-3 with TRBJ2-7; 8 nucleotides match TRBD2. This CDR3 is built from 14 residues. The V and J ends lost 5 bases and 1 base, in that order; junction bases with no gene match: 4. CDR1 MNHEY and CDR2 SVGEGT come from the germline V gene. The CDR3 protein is CASSASGGSYEQYF. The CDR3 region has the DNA TGTGCCAGCAGTGCCAGCGGGGGTTCCTACGAGCAGTACTTC.

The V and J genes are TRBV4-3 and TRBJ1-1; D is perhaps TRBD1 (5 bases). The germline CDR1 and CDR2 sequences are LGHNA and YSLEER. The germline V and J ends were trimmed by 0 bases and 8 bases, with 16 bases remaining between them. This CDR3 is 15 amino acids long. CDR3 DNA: TGCGCCAGCAGCCAAGATATGGGGAGGGGTAACGAAGCTTTCTTT. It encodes CASSQDMGRGNEAFF.

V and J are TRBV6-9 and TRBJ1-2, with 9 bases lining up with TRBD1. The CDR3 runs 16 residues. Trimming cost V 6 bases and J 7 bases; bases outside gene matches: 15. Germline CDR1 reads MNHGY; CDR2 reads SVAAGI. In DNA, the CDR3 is TGTGCCAGCAGACCGACCCCACAGGGGGCAGGCTGTGGCTACACCTTC. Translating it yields CASRPTPQGAGCGYTF.

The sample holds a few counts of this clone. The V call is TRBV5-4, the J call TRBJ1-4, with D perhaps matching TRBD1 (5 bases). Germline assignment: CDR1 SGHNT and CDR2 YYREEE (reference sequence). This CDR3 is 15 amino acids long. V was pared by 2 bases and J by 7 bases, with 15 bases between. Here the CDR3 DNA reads TGTGCCAGCAGCTTAGGAGGGACGGGAGGTGAAAAACTGTTTTTT. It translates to CASSLGGTGGEKLFF. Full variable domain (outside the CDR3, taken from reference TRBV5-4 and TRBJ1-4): ETGVTQSPTHLIKTRGQQVTLRCSSQSGHNTVSWYQQALGQGPQFIFQYYREEENGRGNFPPRFSGLQFPNYSSELNVNALELDDSALYLCASSLGGTGGEKLFFGSGTQLSVL.